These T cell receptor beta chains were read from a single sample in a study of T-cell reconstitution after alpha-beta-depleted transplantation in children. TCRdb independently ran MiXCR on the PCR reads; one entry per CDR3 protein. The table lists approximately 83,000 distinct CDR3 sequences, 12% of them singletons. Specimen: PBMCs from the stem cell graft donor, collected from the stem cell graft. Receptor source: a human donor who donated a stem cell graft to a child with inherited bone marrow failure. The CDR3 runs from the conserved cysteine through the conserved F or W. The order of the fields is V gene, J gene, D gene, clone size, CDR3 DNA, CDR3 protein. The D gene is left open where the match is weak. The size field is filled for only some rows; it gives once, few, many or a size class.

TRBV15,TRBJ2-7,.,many,TGTGCCACCAGCAGAGATTTAGGGCAACCCGAGCAGTACTTC,CATSRDLGQPEQYF
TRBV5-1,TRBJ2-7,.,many,TGCGCCAGCAGCTATGCCCCTCAGGGGGGCTCCTACGAGCAGTACTTC,CASSYAPQGGSYEQYF
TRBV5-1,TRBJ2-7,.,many,TGCGCCAGCAGCTTGGCTTCATTTCTACAGGATAAACACTTC,CASSLASFLQDKHF
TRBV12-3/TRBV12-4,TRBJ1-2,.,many,TGTGCCAGCAGTCGAGGCCCACGGTTAGGGTATGGCTACACCTTC,CASSRGPRLGYGYTF
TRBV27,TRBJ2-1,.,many,TGTGCCAGCAGTCCCCTCGGACAGAACAATGAGCAGTTCTTC,CASSPLGQNNEQFF
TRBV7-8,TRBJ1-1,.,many,TGTGCCAGCAGCTTAGGCTGGGGGAGTGAAGCTTTCTTT,CASSLGWGSEAFF
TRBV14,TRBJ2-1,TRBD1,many,TGTGCCAGCAGCAACACCCGGGACAGGGCCTCCTACAATGAGCAGTTCTTC,CASSNTRDRASYNEQFF
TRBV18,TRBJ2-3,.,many,TGTGCCAGCAGCCCGCCTAGCACAGATACGCAGTATTTT,CASSPPSTDTQYF
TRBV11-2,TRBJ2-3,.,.,TGTGCCAGCAGCCCCTGGACTGGCGGGGATACGCAGTATTTT,CASSPWTGGDTQYF
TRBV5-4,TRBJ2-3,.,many,TGTGCCAGCAGCTTTTTCTTAGATACGCAGTATTTT,CASSFFLDTQYF
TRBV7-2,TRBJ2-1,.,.,TGTGCCAGCAGCTTATTGGGACTTGGTAGAAAGCAGTTCTTC,CASSLLGLGRKQFF
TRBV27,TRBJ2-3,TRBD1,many,TGTGCCAGCAGTCCAGGACAGGGCATCACAGATACGCAGTATTTT,CASSPGQGITDTQYF
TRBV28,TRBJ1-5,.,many,TGTGCCAGCAGTCCCTTGAATCAGCCCCAGCATTTT,CASSPLNQPQHF
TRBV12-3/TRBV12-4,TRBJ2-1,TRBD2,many,TGTGCCAGCAGTACCACTCCAGGGAGGGAGGGCCGCAATGAGCAGTTCTTC,CASSTTPGREGRNEQFF
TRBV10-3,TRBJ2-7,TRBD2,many,TGTGCCATCAGTTCAGCGGGAGCCTCCTACGAGCAGTACTTC,CAISSAGASYEQYF
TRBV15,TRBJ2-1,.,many,TGTGCCACCAGCGTAACACTTAGGAATGAGCAGTTCTTC,CATSVTLRNEQFF
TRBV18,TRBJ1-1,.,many,TGTGCCAGCTCACCACAGGGGTTGAACACTGAAGCTTTCTTT,CASSPQGLNTEAFF
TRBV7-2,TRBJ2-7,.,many,TGTGCCAGCAGCTCCTACCATGGTTCCTACGAGCAGTACTTC,CASSSYHGSYEQYF
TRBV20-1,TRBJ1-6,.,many,TGCAGTGCTAGGGTCTATAATTCACCCCTCCACTTT,CSARVYNSPLHF
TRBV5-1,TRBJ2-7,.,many,TGCGCCAGCAGGGACACTACCCACTACGAGCAGTACTTC,CASRDTTHYEQYF
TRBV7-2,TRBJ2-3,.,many,TGTGCCAGCAGCTCTAAACAGGGGGGGGACACAGATACGCAGTATTTT,CASSSKQGGDTDTQYF
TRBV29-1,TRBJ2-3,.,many,TGCAGCGTCCTGATCACAGATACGCAGTATTTT,CSVLITDTQYF
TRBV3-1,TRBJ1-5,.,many,TGTGCCAGCAGCCATTCCCGGGACGGTCTATGGCAGCCCCAGCATTTT,CASSHSRDGLWQPQHF
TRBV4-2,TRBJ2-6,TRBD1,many,TGTGCCAGCAGCCAAGTCGATGCGACAGGGGGCACTGGGGCCAACGTCCTGACTTTC,CASSQVDATGGTGANVLTF
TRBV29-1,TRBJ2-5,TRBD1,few,TGCAGCGTCGGACAGGGGAATATCCAAGAGACCCAGTACTTC,CSVGQGNIQETQYF
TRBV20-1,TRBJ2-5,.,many,TGCAGTGCCCGAGGACTAAATCCCCCAGAGACCCAGTACTTC,CSARGLNPPETQYF
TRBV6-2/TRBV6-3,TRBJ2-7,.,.,TGTGCCAGCAGTTACTTAATGCTGAGGGATTACGAGCAGTACTTC,CASSYLMLRDYEQYF
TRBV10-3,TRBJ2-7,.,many,TGTGCCATCAGTGATGTGGTCGTCTCCTACGAGCAGTACTTC,CAISDVVVSYEQYF
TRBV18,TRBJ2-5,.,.,TGTGCCAGCTCACCAGGGATTCAAGAGACCCAGTACTTC,CASSPGIQETQYF
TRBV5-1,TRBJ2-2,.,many,TGCGCCAGCAGCATGGGCCGAGGCACCGGGGAGCTGTTTTTT,CASSMGRGTGELFF
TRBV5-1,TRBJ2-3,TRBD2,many,TGCGTCAGCAGCACTAGCGGGGGGCCCACAGATACGCAGTATTTT,CVSSTSGGPTDTQYF
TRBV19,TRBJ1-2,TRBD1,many,TGTGCCAGTAGTACGGGACAGGGAGAGAGTGATGGCTACACCTTC,CASSTGQGESDGYTF
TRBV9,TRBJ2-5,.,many,TGTGCCAGCAGCGGGCCCAACCAAGAGACCCAGTACTTC,CASSGPNQETQYF
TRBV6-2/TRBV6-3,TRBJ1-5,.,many,TGTGCCAGCAGTAAGGGCAGGGACAATCAGCCCCAGCATTTT,CASSKGRDNQPQHF
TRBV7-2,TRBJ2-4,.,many,TGTGCCAGCAGTTTTGGAGAGCGAAACATTCAGTACTTC,CASSFGERNIQYF
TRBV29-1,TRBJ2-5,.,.,TGCAGCGTCCTGATGGGGGAAGAGACCCAGTACTTC,CSVLMGEETQYF
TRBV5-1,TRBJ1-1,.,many,TGCGCCAGCAGCTTGCCGGGCCCGGGAGCTTTCTTT,CASSLPGPGAFF
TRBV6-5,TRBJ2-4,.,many,TGTGCCAGCAGTTACTCTAGGGTGGCCCGGGATCTAGCCAAAAACATTCAGTACTTC,CASSYSRVARDLAKNIQYF
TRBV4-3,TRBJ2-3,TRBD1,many,TGCGCCAGCAGCCAAGAGATCGACAGGGGGAAGGCAGATACGCAGTATTTT,CASSQEIDRGKADTQYF
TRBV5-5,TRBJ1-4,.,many,TGTGCCAGCAGCTCTACAACTAATGAAAAACTGTTTTTT,CASSSTTNEKLFF
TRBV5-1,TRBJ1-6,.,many,TGCGCCAGCGCACAGGACCACCCCGGGACTTCACCCCTCCACTTT,CASAQDHPGTSPLHF
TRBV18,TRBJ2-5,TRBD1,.,TGTGCCAGCTCCCTCGGACAGGAAGAGACCCAGTACTTC,CASSLGQEETQYF
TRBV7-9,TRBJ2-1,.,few,TGTGCCAGCAGCCTCCGGGACCACTTCAATGAGCAGTTCTTC,CASSLRDHFNEQFF
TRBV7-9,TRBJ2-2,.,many,TGTGCCAGCAGCCCGAAGGGGGGAGCGCCGAACACCGGGGAGCTGTTTTTT,CASSPKGGAPNTGELFF
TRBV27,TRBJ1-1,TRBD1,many,TGTGCCAGCAGTCCCTGGCAGGGGGCAGGTAACACTGAAGCTTTCTTT,CASSPWQGAGNTEAFF
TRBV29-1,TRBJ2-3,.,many,TGCAGCGTAGGAACGCGAAATACGCAGTATTTT,CSVGTRNTQYF
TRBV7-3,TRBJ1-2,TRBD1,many,TGTGCCAGCAGCCTGACCTCCGGGACAGGGCTTAGCAACTATGGCTACACCTTC,CASSLTSGTGLSNYGYTF
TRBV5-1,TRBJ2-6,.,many,TGCGCCAGCAGCTTGGCCCCCCAGGGGACGGGGTCTGGGGCCAACGTCCTGACTTTC,CASSLAPQGTGSGANVLTF
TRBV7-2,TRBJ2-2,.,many,TGTGCCAGCAGGACAGGGAGGGGGCCTTGGACCGGGGAGCTGTTTTTT,CASRTGRGPWTGELFF
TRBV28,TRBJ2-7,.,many,TGTGCCAGCAGTTTGAGGGGGAGTCTTTCCTACGAGCAGTACTTC,CASSLRGSLSYEQYF
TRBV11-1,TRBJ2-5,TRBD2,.,TGTGCCAGCAGCTTCCCCCTTGTCGGGACTAGCGGGGGGATCCAAGAGACCCAGTACTTC,CASSFPLVGTSGGIQETQYF
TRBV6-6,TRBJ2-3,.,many,TGTGCCAGCAGTTACATGGGGCCTTCCACAGATACGCAGTATTTT,CASSYMGPSTDTQYF
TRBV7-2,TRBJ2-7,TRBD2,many,TGTGCCAGCAGCTTACATCCAGCGGGGAGCTCCTACGAGCAGTACTTC,CASSLHPAGSSYEQYF
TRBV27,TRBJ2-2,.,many,TGTGCCAGCAGTAGAACCTACAGGGTTGATACCGGGGAGCTGTTTTTT,CASSRTYRVDTGELFF
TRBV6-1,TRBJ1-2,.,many,TGTGCCAGCAGTGTAGGGACTGCTGGCTACACCTTC,CASSVGTAGYTF
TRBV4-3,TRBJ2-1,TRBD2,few,TGCGCCAGCAGCCGCACCGGGACTAGCGACTACAATGAGCAGTTCTTC,CASSRTGTSDYNEQFF
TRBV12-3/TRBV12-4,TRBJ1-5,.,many,TGTGCCAGCAGTGGGACCCAAGACAATCAGCCCCAGCATTTT,CASSGTQDNQPQHF
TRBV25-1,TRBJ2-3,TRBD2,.,TGTGCCAGCAGTGAATATGGGGCGGGAGCTGGAGATACGCAGTATTTT,CASSEYGAGAGDTQYF
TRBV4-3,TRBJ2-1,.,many,TGCGCCAGCAGCCTATCGGGACGGAATAACAATGAGCAGTTCTTC,CASSLSGRNNNEQFF
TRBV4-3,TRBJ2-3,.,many,TGCGCCAGCAGCCAGGCCGCTCCGCCAGATACGCAGTATTTT,CASSQAAPPDTQYF